The entry that follows covers one T cell receptor beta chain sequence. The assay was immunoSEQ multiplex PCR, and TCRdb's table has in-frame clones only and misses some. Of more than 2 million clones in the sample, about 95% were seen once. Naive CD8 cells lacked CD45RO and underwent positive selection for CCR7, leaving out terminally differentiated effector memory CD45RA+ cells. The data are from a study of shared clonotypes between healthy human individuals. The sample comprised naive CD8+ T cells sorted from blood. This receptor was identified in a man younger than 30 in good health.

CDR3 nucleotide sequence: TGTGCCAGCACCCTAGAGGGCGGGCAGCCCCAGCATTTT. Translation gives CASTLEGGQPQHF. This chain uses TRBV6-6 with TRBJ1-5; D remains unclear. V lost 7 bases and J lost 7, with 14 bases in between. This CDR3 has 13 amino acids. From germline, CDR1 is MNHNY and CDR2 SVGAGI (reference sequence).